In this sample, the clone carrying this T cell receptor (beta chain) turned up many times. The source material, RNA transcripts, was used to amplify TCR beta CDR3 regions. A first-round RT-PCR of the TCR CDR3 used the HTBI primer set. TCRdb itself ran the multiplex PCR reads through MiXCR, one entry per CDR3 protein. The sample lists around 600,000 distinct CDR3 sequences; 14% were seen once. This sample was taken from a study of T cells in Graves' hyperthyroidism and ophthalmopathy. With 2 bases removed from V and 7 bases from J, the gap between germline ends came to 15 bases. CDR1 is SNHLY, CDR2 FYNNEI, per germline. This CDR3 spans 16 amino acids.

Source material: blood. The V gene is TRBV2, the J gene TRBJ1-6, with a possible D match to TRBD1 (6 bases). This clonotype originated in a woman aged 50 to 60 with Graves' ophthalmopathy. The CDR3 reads CASSESRGLGNSPLHF. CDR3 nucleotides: TGTGCCAGCAGTGAATCCCGGGGGCTAGGGAATTCACCCCTCCACTTT.